Listed here are 32 T cell receptor beta chains from one sample, sequenced in a study of CD8+ T cells in alopecia areata. The sequencing template was cDNA reverse transcribed from extracted RNA. Here immunoSEQ multiplex PCR was the method, and the copy in TCRdb shows in-frame clones only, minus some. The sample contains 110,000 to 150,000 clones, approximately 50% of which appear only once. This material consisted of CD4+ T cells sorted from blood, taken at week 0. These receptors all come from a human donor with alopecia areata.

This clone was detected only once. The chain uses TRBV7-2 and TRBJ2-2; D gene unclear. V lost 1 base to trimming and J lost 5 bases, with 11 bases between them. The germline V gene encodes CDR1 SGHTA and CDR2 FQGNSA. This CDR3 has 15 residues. CDR3 in DNA: TGTGCCAGCAGCTTAGTGTGGCAGACTACCGGGGAGCTGTTTTTT. This codes for CASSLVWQTTGELFF.

This clone was seen more than once but under ten times. The rearrangement joins TRBV18 to TRBJ1-2, with D possibly matching TRBD1 (6 bases). V was cut by 0 bases and J by 4 bases, with 9 bases left in between. Germline values: CDR1 KGHSH, CDR2 LQKENI. The CDR3 is made up of 14 amino acids. The CDR3 DNA reads TGTGCCAGCTCACCACCGCCGACAGGCTATGGCTACACCTTC. Its translation is CASSPPPTGYGYTF.

The CDR3 protein is CASSLPGQGTGELFF. In nucleotides, the CDR3 is TGCGCCAGCAGCCTACCGGGACAGGGCACCGGGGAGCTGTTTTTT. The chain recombines TRBV4-1 with TRBJ2-2, with TRBD1 identical over 9 bases. Germline-derived CDR1 and CDR2 are MGHRA and YSYEKL. J was trimmed by 4 bases and V by 4 bases; bases with no gene match: 4. This CDR3 spans 15 amino acids.

V and J are TRBV13 and TRBJ1-2; 7 bases agree with TRBD1. Germline assignment: CDR1 PRHDT and CDR2 FYEKMQ (reference sequence). This CDR3 has 15 amino acids. With V trimmed by 4 bases and J by 5 bases, 10 bases remained unmatched. CDR3 DNA sequence: TGTGCCAGCAGCTCAGGGACAGAGGGATTATATGGCTACACCTTC. Its protein product is CASSSGTEGLYGYTF.

The chain links TRBV11-3 to TRBJ2-5; TRBD1 is a possible D gene (5 bases). V dropped 1 base and J dropped 9 bases, with 15 bases sitting between them. The germline gives CDR1 SGHNT, CDR2 YENEEA. The CDR3 consists of 14 residues. The CDR3 region has the DNA TGTGCCAGCAGCTTAGCTGGCGCGGCAGGGCCCCAGTACTTC. Translating gives CASSLAGAAGPQYF.

This clone occurred many times. V is TRBV9 and J is TRBJ2-5; perhaps TRBD1 as D (6 bases). CDR3 size: 16 residues. Germline CDR1 reads SGDLS; CDR2 reads YYNGEE. With 4 bases removed from V and 4 bases from J, the gap between germline ends came to 20 bases. The CDR3 region is CASSPQGSNRGETQYF. DNA of the CDR3: TGTGCCAGCAGCCCCCAGGGGAGTAATCGGGGAGAGACCCAGTACTTC.

J is TRBJ2-5 and V is TRBV30; D is possibly TRBD1 (5 bases). The CDR3 has 13 residues. Germline V CDR1 and CDR2: GTSNPN, SVGIG (reference sequence). V was trimmed by 2 bases and J by 5 bases, leaving 12 bases between them. The CDR3 nucleotides read TGTGCCTGGAGTTTTCAGGCAGGGGAGACCCAGTACTTC. Encoded protein: CAWSFQAGETQYF.

The rearrangement uses TRBV11-2 and TRBJ2-5, with 7 positions matching TRBD1. V lost 0 bases and J lost 4; bases outside the gene matches: 8. This CDR3 is 16 amino acids long. Germline CDR1 is SGHAT and CDR2 is FQNNGV. CDR3 sequence: CASSLDRGRQGETQYF. The CDR3 DNA reads TGTGCCAGCAGCTTAGATCGCGGAAGACAGGGAGAGACCCAGTACTTC.

The chain has TRBV30 and TRBJ2-7, with 7 bases that match TRBD1. V dropped 1 base and J dropped 5; count of bases not matched to a gene: 5. The length of the CDR3 is 13 residues. Germline V CDR1 and CDR2: GTSNPN, SVGIG (reference sequence). CDR3 protein: CAWSDTTGNEQYF. DNA of the CDR3: TGTGCCTGGAGTGATACGACAGGGAACGAGCAGTACTTC. The complete variable domain, with remaining parts taken from reference TRBV30 and TRBJ2-7, reads SQTIHQWPATLVQPVGSPLSLECTVEGTSNPNLYWYRQAAGRGLQLLFYSVGIGQISSEVPQNLSASRPQDRQFILSSKKLLLSDSGFYLCAWSDTTGNEQYFGPGTRLTVT.

The V call is TRBV28, the J call TRBJ1-1; TRBD1 might be the D (5 bases). The CDR3 covers 15 residues. The ends were cut back, 6 bases at V and 0 bases at J, with 14 bases in the middle. Looked up from germline, CDR1 is MDHEN and CDR2 is SYDVKM. The CDR3 here is CASRVGGAMNTEAFF. Here the CDR3 DNA reads TGTGCCAGCAGGGTGGGAGGGGCCATGAACACTGAAGCTTTCTTT.

The chain carries TRBV4-1 and TRBJ2-4; 10 bases align to TRBD2. The CDR3 totals 20 residues. In germline, CDR1 is MGHRA, CDR2 YSYEKL. J gave up 1 base and V 0 bases, and 12 bases lay outside the gene matches. CDR3 protein: CASSQDGLAGAKGAKNIQYF. The DNA of the CDR3 is TGCGCCAGCAGCCAAGACGGGCTAGCGGGAGCAAAGGGGGCCAAAAACATTCAGTACTTC.

This clone was found once. This chain uses TRBV7-9 with TRBJ1-2; D gene unclear. V lost 3 bases and J 0 bases, leaving 5 bases between the germline ends. The germline V gene has CDR1 SEHNR and CDR2 FQNEAQ (reference sequence). The CDR3 runs 13 residues. CDR3 in amino acids: CASSLAANYGYTF. The CDR3 DNA follows: TGTGCCAGCAGCTTGGCAGCTAACTATGGCTACACCTTC. Variable domain in full (rest from reference TRBV7-9 and TRBJ1-2): DTGVSQNPRHKITKRGQNVTFRCDPISEHNRLYWYRQTLGQGPEFLTYFQNEAQLEKSRLLSDRFSAERPKGSFSTLEIQRTEQGDSAMYLCASSLAANYGYTFGSGTRLTVV.

The chain uses TRBV30 and TRBJ2-2; D is ambiguous. Germline CDR1 and CDR2: GTSNPN and SVGIG (reference sequence). There are 15 residues in the CDR3. Trimming cost V 0 bases and J 5 bases, with 13 bases left between them. CDR3: CAWSVRLGLTGELFF. CDR3 in DNA: TGTGCCTGGAGTGTTCGGCTCGGGTTGACCGGGGAGCTGTTTTTT.

The gene calls are TRBV30 and TRBJ1-3, with D perhaps TRBD1 (5 bases). Trimming left V 0 bases short and J 7 bases short, with 16 bases between. This CDR3 spans 15 amino acids. The germline CDR1 and CDR2 sequences are GTSNPN and SVGIG (reference sequence). CDR3 protein: CAWSVQTTEGNTIYF. CDR3 nucleotides: TGTGCCTGGAGTGTACAGACCACGGAGGGGAACACCATATATTTT.

The rearrangement uses TRBV4-2 and TRBJ1-3, with a weak D call TRBD1 (5 bases). The germline CDR1 and CDR2 sequences are LGHNA and YNFKEQ. With 0 bases removed from V and 4 bases from J, the gap between germline ends came to 16 bases. This CDR3 comprises 17 residues. The CDR3 spells CASSQERGQGSGNTIYF. The CDR3 DNA sequence: TGTGCCAGCAGCCAAGAACGAGGACAAGGGTCCGGAAACACCATATATTTT.

The gene calls are TRBV29-1 and TRBJ2-7, with D perhaps matching TRBD1 (6 bases). Per germline, CDR1 SQVTM and CDR2 ANQGSEA. With 6 bases removed from V and 6 bases from J, the gap between germline ends came to 15 bases. The CDR3 is 12 residues long. The CDR3 region is CSVRTGSGEQYF. The CDR3 nucleotides are TGCAGCGTCCGAACAGGGTCTGGCGAGCAGTACTTC.

The chain employs TRBV5-4 and TRBJ1-2; no definite D call. CDR3 size: 13 residues. Germline CDR1 is SGHNT and CDR2 is YYREEE (reference sequence). V was cut by 0 bases and J by 8 bases, with 11 bases left in between. The CDR3 loop is CASSLGRPGGYTF. CDR3 DNA sequence: TGTGCCAGCAGCTTGGGTAGGCCTGGAGGCTACACCTTC.

The chain joins TRBV2 to TRBJ2-1; 11 positions agree with TRBD2. This CDR3 spans 15 amino acids. Germline loops: CDR1 SNHLY, CDR2 FYNNEI. After removal of 6 bases from V and 9 bases from J, the junction contained 10 bases not matched to a gene. CDR3 amino acids: CASSAGLAGRAEQFF. The CDR3, as DNA: TGTGCCAGCAGCGCTGGACTAGCGGGTCGGGCTGAGCAGTTCTTC. Using reference TRBV2 and TRBJ2-1 for the parts outside the CDR3, the full variable domain is EPEVTQTPSHQVTQMGQEVILRCVPISNHLYFYWYRQILGQKVEFLVSFYNNEISEKSEIFDDQFSVERPDGSNFTLKIRSTKLEDSAMYFCASSAGLAGRAEQFFGPGTRLTVL.

V is TRBV7-2 and J is TRBJ2-5; TRBD2 is a possible D gene (6 bases). From germline, CDR1 is SGHTA and CDR2 FQGNSA. V dropped 3 bases and J dropped 2 bases, with 10 bases sitting between them. This CDR3 contains 14 residues. This chain's CDR3 is CASSFLAYQETQYF. In DNA, the CDR3 is TGTGCCAGCAGCTTCCTAGCGTATCAAGAGACCCAGTACTTC.

This clone was observed a few times. The genes are TRBV29-1 and TRBJ2-1; TRBD2 agrees at 7 bases. V dropped 4 bases and J dropped 7; count of bases not matched to a gene: 7. Looked up from germline, CDR1 is SQVTM and CDR2 is ANQGSEA. This CDR3 is built from 13 residues. The CDR3: CSVGNGRQNEQFF. The CDR3 DNA is TGCAGCGTTGGGAACGGGAGGCAGAATGAGCAGTTCTTC.

The chain combines TRBV5-1 with TRBJ2-3; 9 bases align to TRBD2. The trim removed 1 base at V and 1 base at J, leaving 7 bases unmatched. The CDR3 is made up of 17 amino acids. The V gene's germline CDR1 is SGHRS and CDR2 YFSETQ. The CDR3 loop reads CASSLRSVAGGTDTQYF. For the CDR3, the DNA is TGCGCCAGCAGCTTGCGGTCAGTAGCGGGAGGCACAGATACGCAGTATTTT.

The gene calls are TRBV10-3 and TRBJ1-2; D is ambiguous. V lost 2 bases and J 8 bases, leaving 12 bases between the germline ends. CDR1 and CDR2 from the germline V gene are ENHRY and SYGVKD. This CDR3 has 13 residues. DNA for the CDR3: TGTGCCATCAGTGAGAGTGGTGAACGGGGCTACACCTTC. This encodes CAISESGERGYTF.

The genes are TRBV29-1 and TRBJ2-1, with TRBD2 identical over 9 bases. J gave up 9 bases and V 4 bases, and 10 bases lay outside the gene matches. Germline V gene sequence: CDR1 SQVTM, CDR2 ANQGSEA. The CDR3 spans 14 residues. The CDR3 region has the DNA TGCAGCGTTGGGCGGGAGGGCCTTAATAGTGAGCAGTTCTTC. Amino acids: CSVGREGLNSEQFF.

This chain links TRBV19 with TRBJ2-5; D possibly corresponds to TRBD2 (6 bases). The germline V and J ends were trimmed by 5 bases and 4 bases, with 11 bases remaining between them. The germline V gene has CDR1 LNHDA and CDR2 SQIVND (reference sequence). The CDR3 length is 13 residues. The DNA for the CDR3 is TGTGCCAGTAGTCGGGACTTGGGAGAGACCCAGTACTTC. It specifies CASSRDLGETQYF.

This clone was counted between two and nine times. The chain is built from TRBV28 and TRBJ1-3; D gene uncertain. V was cut by 6 bases and J by 0 bases, with 6 bases left in between. This CDR3 is 13 amino acids long. Looked up from germline, CDR1 is MDHEN and CDR2 is SYDVKM. CDR3 nucleotide sequence: TGTGCCAGCAGCGCTTCCTCTGGAAACACCATATATTTT. It yields the protein CASSASSGNTIYF.

The CDR3 DNA reads as TGTGCCAGCAGCCTTACTAGCGGCACAGATACGCAGTATTTT. This gives the protein CASSLTSGTDTQYF. The J gene is TRBJ2-3, the V gene TRBV7-3, with TRBD2 identical over 7 bases. Trimming took 5 bases from V and 1 from J; bases not matched to a gene: 3. The CDR3 runs to 14 residues. Germline assignment: CDR1 SGHTA and CDR2 FQGTGA.

This clone was detected only a few times. The J gene is TRBJ2-1, the V gene TRBV28; 8 nucleotides line up with TRBD2. This CDR3 spans 17 amino acids. Germline V CDR1 and CDR2: MDHEN, SYDVKM. Losses at the gene ends were 5 bases for V and 3 bases for J; bases not matched to a gene: 12. The CDR3 coding sequence is TGTGCCAGCAGTGTCAAACGATTAGCGGGACTCTACAATGAGCAGTTCTTC. Translated, it gives CASSVKRLAGLYNEQFF. The complete variable domain, with remaining parts taken from reference TRBV28 and TRBJ2-1, reads DVKVTQSSRYLVKRTGEKVFLECVQDMDHENMFWYRQDPGLGLRLIYFSYDVKMKEKGDIPEGYSVSREKKERFSLILESASTNQTSMYLCASSVKRLAGLYNEQFFGPGTRLTVL.

Many counts were recorded for this clone. The chain uses TRBV29-1 and TRBJ2-5; D unresolved. CDR1 SQVTM and CDR2 ANQGSEA come from the germline V gene. The CDR3 sequence is 12 residues long. Trimming left V 4 bases short and J 5 bases short, with 11 bases between. The CDR3 spells CSVGLVEETQYF. DNA of the CDR3: TGCAGCGTTGGGTTGGTTGAGGAGACCCAGTACTTC.

This sequence joins TRBV29-1 and TRBJ1-1; D gene uncertain. V was clipped by 3 bases and J by 4 bases, with 12 bases between them. The CDR3 runs 13 residues. CDR1 and CDR2 (germline): SQVTM, ANQGSEA. CDR3 in DNA: TGCAGCGTTGACCGGGTGCCCCTCACTGAAGCTTTCTTT. It specifies CSVDRVPLTEAFF.

The chain carries TRBV4-3 and TRBJ2-1, with TRBD2 matching over 12 bases. Germline CDR1 reads LGHNA; CDR2 reads YSLEER. This CDR3 is built from 15 residues. V lost 4 bases to trimming and J lost 8 bases; unmatched junction nucleotides: 6. The CDR3 bases are TGCGCCAGCAGCCCGCTAGCGGGAGGGCCCCATGAGCAGTTCTTC. This gives the protein CASSPLAGGPHEQFF.

This chain connects TRBV7-8 to TRBJ2-7; D perhaps matches TRBD1 (6 bases). The CDR3 extends over 12 amino acids. V lost 6 bases and J lost 3, with 9 bases in between. The germline V gene encodes CDR1 SGHVS and CDR2 FQNEAQ. Here the CDR3 reads CASRPTGYEQYF. The CDR3 nucleotides read TGTGCCAGCAGGCCGACAGGCTACGAGCAGTACTTC.

The chain recombines TRBV25-1 with TRBJ1-5, with 8 nucleotides matching TRBD1. CDR3 length: 13 amino acids. V shed 6 bases, J shed 6 bases, and the junction held 4 bases outside the gene matches. Germline-derived CDR1 and CDR2 are MGHDK and SYGVNS. As DNA, the CDR3 is TGTGCCAGCAGAGGACAGGGCGGTCAGCCCCAGCATTTT. Protein product: CASRGQGGQPQHF.